What follows are 5 T cell receptor beta chains derived from one specimen sequenced in a study of T cells after yellow fever vaccination (dated by TCRdb to the late 2010s). Sample treatment or condition, as interpreted from the label and publication: live attenuated yellow fever vaccine strain. Library preparation employed 5' RACE. Instrument on record: Illumina NovaSeq 6000. TCRdb cleaned the public reads at Q25 with fastp, built clones with MiXCR and kept in-frame beta chains. Each CDR3 protein gets just one entry, which takes the most common genes and DNA from the rows behind it. In all, the sample holds some 220,000 distinct CDR3 sequences, and roughly 3.3% of those were seen once. The biggest ten clones account for approximately 3% of the sample. Source: CD4+ T cells sorted from PBMCs, taken 10 days after the yellow fever booster vaccination. The receptors here all came from a man between 18 and 35 years old who received the YFV17D yellow fever vaccine.

Many counts were recorded for this clonotype. J is TRBJ2-1 and V is TRBV7-2; 15 bases fit TRBD2. After removal of 5 bases from V and 12 bases from J, the junction contained 8 bases not matched to a gene. Germline V gives CDR1 SGHTA, CDR2 FQGNSA. The CDR3 runs 15 residues. In DNA, the CDR3 is TGTGCCAGCAGCACCGGACTAGCGGGGGGGGAACGGCAGTTCTTC. It translates to CASSTGLAGGERQFF.

This clonotype has ten or more counts. The rearrangement joins TRBV12-3 or TRBV12-4 to TRBJ2-5; TRBD2 is a possible D gene (6 bases). The V gene lost 6 bases and the J gene lost 1 base, with 9 bases spanning the gap. There are 13 residues in the CDR3. The CDR3 DNA is TGTGCCAGCAGGCGGGATATCCAAGAGACCCAGTACTTC. Protein sequence: CASRRDIQETQYF.

This clonotype was detected ten times or more. This chain joins TRBV15 and TRBJ1-2; D gene uncertain. Trimming left V 6 bases short and J 4 bases short, with 12 bases between. The CDR3 is 13 residues long. Germline V lookup: CDR1 LNHNV, CDR2 YYDKDF (reference sequence). The CDR3 DNA reads TGTGCCACCAGGAATGGCGGATCCTATGGCTACACCTTC. Encoded protein: CATRNGGSYGYTF. Variable domain in full (rest from reference TRBV15 and TRBJ1-2): DAMVIQNPRYQVTQFGKPVTLSCSQTLNHNVMYWYQQKSSQAPKLLFHYYDKDFNNEADTPDNFQSRRPNTSFCFLDIRSPGLGDTAMYLCATRNGGSYGYTFGSGTRLTVV.

V gene TRBV7-2 combines with J gene TRBJ2-3; the match to TRBD2 covers 11 bases. Trimming removed 2 bases from V and 2 bases from J; junction bases left unmatched: 9. The germline V gene has CDR1 SGHTA and CDR2 FQGNSA. The CDR3 is made up of 18 amino acids. The CDR3 DNA sequence: TGTGCCAGCAGCTTAAGTCCGTCTAGCGGGGGGAACACAGATACGCAGTATTTT. This encodes CASSLSPSSGGNTDTQYF.

In its sample, this clonotype was seen many times. The rearrangement uses TRBV5-6 and TRBJ2-5; 14 positions agree with TRBD2. J gave up 5 bases and V 7 bases, and 4 bases lay outside the gene matches. Germline V gene sequence: CDR1 SGHDT, CDR2 YYEEEE. The CDR3 runs 14 residues. CDR3 nucleotide sequence: TGTGCCAGCGGGGGACTAGCGGGGGTGGAGACCCAGTACTTC. This sequence encodes CASGGLAGVETQYF.